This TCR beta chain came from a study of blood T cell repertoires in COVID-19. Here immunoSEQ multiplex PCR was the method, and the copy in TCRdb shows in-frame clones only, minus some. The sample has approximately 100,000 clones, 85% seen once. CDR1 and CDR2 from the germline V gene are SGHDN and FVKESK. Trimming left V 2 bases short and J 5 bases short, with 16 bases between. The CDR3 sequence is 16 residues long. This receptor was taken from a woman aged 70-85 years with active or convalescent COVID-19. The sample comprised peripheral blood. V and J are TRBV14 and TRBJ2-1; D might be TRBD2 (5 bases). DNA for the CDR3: TGTGCCAGCAGCCAACGCTTGGATAGCGCCAACAATGAGCAGTTCTTC. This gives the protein CASSQRLDSANNEQFF.